This TCR beta chain appears in the sequencing data of a study of cytomegalovirus exposure and HLA in healthy donors. The study's findings and limits: CMV serostatus was the only recorded immune exposure for donors. As a later analysis showed, a missense DCLRE1C variant was linked to trimming of TCR beta V- and J-genes.

With respect to this clone: Antigen specificity is unknown.

Trimming took 1 base from V and 2 from J, leaving 7 bases between them. CDR3 length: 13 residues. The germline CDR1 and CDR2 sequences are SGHDT and YYEEEE. The primer mix had 60 Vbeta and 13 Jbeta primers. Profiled with immunoSEQ multiplex PCR; TCRdb holds only in-frame clones, not every one. The sample includes around 98,000 clones, roughly 70% seen only once; the top ten take 2% to 2.5%. Sequences were obtained from PBMCs. The receptor comes from a man aged 50 or older in good health and CMV-seronegative. The V call is TRBV5-6, the J call TRBJ2-7, with unresolved D. CDR3 amino acids: CASSLWAAYEQYF. The CDR3 nucleotides are TGTGCCAGCAGCTTGTGGGCCGCCTACGAGCAGTACTTC.